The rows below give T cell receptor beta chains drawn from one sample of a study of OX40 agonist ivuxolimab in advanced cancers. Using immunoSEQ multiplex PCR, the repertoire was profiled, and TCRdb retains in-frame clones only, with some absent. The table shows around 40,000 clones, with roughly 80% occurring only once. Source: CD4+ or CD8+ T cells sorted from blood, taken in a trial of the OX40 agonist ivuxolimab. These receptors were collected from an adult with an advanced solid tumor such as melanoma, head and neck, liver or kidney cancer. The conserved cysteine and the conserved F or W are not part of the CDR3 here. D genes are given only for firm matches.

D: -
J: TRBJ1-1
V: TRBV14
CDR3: ASSRGHRNTEAF

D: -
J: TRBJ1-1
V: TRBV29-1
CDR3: SVQVSNTEAF

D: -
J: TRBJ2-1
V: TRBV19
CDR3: ASSTPRGSGLSYNEQF

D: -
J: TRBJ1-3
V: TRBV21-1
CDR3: ASSKRRNTIY

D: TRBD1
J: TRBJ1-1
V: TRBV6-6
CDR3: ASNKDRDTEAF

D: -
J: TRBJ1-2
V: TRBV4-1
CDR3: ASSHARGYT

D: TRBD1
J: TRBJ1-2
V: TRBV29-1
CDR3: SVEDRQGAGYGYT

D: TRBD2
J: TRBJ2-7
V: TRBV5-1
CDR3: ASSLGLAASYEQY

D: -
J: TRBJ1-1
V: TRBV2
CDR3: ASDRSTGPEAF

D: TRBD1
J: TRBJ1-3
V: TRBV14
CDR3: ASSPRDRGNTIY

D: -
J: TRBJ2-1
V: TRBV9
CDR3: ASSVATASEQF